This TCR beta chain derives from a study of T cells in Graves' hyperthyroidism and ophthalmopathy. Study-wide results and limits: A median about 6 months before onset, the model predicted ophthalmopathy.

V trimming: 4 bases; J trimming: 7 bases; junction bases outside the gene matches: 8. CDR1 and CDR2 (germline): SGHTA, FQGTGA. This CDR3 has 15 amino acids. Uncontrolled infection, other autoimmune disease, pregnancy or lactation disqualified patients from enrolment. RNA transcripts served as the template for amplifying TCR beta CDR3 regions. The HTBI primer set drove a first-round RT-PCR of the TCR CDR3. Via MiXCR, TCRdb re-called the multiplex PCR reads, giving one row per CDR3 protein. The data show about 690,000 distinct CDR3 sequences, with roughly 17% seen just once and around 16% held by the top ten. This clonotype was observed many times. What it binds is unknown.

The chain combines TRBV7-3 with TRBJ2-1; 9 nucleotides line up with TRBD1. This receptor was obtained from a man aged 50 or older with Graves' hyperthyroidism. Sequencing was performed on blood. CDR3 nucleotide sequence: TGTGCCAGCAGCTCGGACAGGGGACTCGGGAATGAGCAGTTCTTC. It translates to CASSSDRGLGNEQFF.